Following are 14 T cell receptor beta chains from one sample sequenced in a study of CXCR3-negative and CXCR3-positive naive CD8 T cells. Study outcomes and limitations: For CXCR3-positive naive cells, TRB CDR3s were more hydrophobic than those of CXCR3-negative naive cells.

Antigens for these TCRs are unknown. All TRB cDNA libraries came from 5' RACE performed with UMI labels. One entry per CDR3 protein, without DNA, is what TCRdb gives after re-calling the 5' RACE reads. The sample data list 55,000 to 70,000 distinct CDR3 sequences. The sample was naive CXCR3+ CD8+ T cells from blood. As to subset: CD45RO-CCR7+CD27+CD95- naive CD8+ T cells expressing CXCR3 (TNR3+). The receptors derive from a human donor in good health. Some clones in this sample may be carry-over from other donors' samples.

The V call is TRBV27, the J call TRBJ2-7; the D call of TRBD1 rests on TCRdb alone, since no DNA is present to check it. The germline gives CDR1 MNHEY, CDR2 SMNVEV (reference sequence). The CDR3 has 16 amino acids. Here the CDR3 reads CASSLNVMAGAYEQYF.

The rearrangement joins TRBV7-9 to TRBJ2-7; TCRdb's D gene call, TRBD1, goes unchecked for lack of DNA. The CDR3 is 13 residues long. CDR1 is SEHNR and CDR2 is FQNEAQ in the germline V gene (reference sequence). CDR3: CASTPGVSYEQYF.

This CDR3 is CASSRTGYKDTQYF. The chain links TRBV7-3 to TRBJ2-3; TCRdb reports TRBD1, a call that lacks DNA to check it against. From germline, CDR1 is SGHTA and CDR2 FQGTGA. This CDR3 comprises 14 residues.

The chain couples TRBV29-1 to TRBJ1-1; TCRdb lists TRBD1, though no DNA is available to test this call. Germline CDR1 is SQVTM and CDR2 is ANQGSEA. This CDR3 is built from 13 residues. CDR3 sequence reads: CSLLTGRNTEAFF.

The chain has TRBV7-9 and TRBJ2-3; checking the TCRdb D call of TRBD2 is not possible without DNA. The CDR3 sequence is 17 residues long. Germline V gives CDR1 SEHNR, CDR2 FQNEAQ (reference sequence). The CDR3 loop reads CASSTSSGGPGTDTQYF.

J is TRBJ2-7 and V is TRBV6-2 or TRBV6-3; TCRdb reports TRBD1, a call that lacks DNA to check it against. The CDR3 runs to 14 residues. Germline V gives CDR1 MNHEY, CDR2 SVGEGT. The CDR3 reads CASSARTGSNEQYF.

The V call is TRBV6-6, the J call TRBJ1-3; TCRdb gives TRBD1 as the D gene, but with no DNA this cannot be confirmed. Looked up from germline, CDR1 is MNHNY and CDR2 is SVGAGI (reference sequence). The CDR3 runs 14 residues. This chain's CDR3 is CASRDQGNGNTIYF.

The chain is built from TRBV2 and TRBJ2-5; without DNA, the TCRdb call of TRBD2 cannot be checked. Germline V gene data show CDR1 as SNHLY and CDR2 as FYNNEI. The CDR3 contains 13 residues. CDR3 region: CAGDGGVQETQYF.

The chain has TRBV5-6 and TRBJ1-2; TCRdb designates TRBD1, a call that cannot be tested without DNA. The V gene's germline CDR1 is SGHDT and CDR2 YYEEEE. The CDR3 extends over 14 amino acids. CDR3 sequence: CASSTTGDYYGYTF.

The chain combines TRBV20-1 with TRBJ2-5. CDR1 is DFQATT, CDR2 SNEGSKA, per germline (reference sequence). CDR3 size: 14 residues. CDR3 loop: CSDEGTVQRGPQYF.

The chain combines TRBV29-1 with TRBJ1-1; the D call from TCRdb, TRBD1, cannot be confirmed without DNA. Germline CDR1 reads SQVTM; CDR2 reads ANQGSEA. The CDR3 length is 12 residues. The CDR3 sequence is CSARGASAEAFF.

The CDR3 sequence: CASSRDSGNTIYF. The gene calls are TRBV13 and TRBJ1-3. Per germline, CDR1 PRHDT and CDR2 FYEKMQ (reference sequence). The CDR3 runs to 13 residues.

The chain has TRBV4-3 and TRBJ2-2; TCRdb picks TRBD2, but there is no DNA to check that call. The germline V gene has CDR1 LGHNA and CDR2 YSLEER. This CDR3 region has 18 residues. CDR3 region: CASSQDPWGTSGTGELFF.

CDR3 protein: CATVGRDSNQPQHF. The chain joins TRBV15 to TRBJ1-5. Germline V CDR1 and CDR2: LNHNV, YYDKDF (reference sequence). CDR3 size: 14 residues.